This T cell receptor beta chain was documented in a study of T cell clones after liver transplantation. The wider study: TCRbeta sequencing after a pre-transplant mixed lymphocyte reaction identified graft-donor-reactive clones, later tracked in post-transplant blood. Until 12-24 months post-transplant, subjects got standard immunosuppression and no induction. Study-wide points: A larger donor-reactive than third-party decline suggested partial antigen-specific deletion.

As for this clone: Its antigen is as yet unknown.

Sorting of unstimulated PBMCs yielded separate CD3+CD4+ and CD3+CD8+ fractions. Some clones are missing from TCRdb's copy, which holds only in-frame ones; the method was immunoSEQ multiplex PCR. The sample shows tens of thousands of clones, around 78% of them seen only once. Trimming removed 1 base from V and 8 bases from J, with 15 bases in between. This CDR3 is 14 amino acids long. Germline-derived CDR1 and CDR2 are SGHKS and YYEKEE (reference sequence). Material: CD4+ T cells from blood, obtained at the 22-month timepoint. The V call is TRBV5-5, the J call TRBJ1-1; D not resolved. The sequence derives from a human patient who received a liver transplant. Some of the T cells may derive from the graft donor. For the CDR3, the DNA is TGTGCCAGCAGCTTGAGGGCAGGTCTTCAGGAAGCTTTCTTT. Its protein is CASSLRAGLQEAFF. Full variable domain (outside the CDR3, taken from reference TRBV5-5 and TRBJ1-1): DAGVTQSPTHLIKTRGQQVTLRCSPISGHKSVSWYQQVLGQGPQFIFQYYEKEERGRGNFPDRFSARQFPNYSSELNVNALLLGDSALYLCASSLRAGLQEAFFGQGTRLTVV.